The text below deals with one TCR beta chain. A few counts support this clonotype. Its cognate antigen has yet to be identified. Base quality data are lacking; no much larger clone is found one base away. Libraries were built with 5' RACE. TCRdb names Illumina HiSeq 2000 as the instrument used. A universal primer binding site was introduced by template switching, and a unique molecular identifier was present in the final cDNA, enabling accurate counting of TCR cDNA molecules. First-strand cDNA for TCR alpha and beta chains was synthesized from specific primers in the conserved constant-segment region. To control for contamination, every cDNA library was double barcoded, receiving both a SMART-Mk sample barcode and Illumina barcodes. TruSeq adapter sequences and Illumina sample barcodes were added in two successive PCR steps. Sequencing of the TCR alpha and beta cDNA libraries was done on the Illumina HiSeq platform using custom primers. Concerning the study's data processing: MiGEC was used to process raw reads and extract unique molecular identifiers, and MiXCR was used to find CDR3 positions. For each individual, recombination models were inferred using an EM algorithm with the repgenHMM and IGoR tools. Shared clonotypes were analyzed with the tcR package in R, and sharing was normalized by the product of cloneset sizes. Out-of-frame nonproductive sequences were analyzed to study raw recombination free of thymic and clonal selection effects. TCRdb reran the public reads through fastp at Q25 and MiXCR, keeping productive beta chains. One record per CDR3 amino acid sequence lists the most common genes and DNA. What appears here as the V and J calls and clone size reflects TCRdb's work, not the paper's. The table for this sample lists under 1 million distinct CDR3 sequences; roughly 12% of them were counted only once. The top ten clonotypes cover roughly 1.5% of the sample.

The sample belongs to a study of identical twins (dated by TCRdb to the mid-2010s). In terms of the full investigation: The study deep-sequenced TCR alpha and beta repertoires from monozygotic twins, unrelated adults of various ages and cord blood to test whether fetal clonotypes persist. Replicate twin experiments were performed at different times using different library preparation protocols to rule out contamination.

CDR1 and CDR2, per the germline V gene, are SGHDN and FVKESK. Trimming takes 1 base from V and 1 base from J, and the germline ends sit 16 bases apart. The CDR3 runs 18 residues from the cysteine to the phenylalanine. Left in the record is the CDR3 DNA by itself, 54 bases read in frame from the first base. The paper as a whole reports these results and caveats: Out-of-frame TCR alpha sequences shared between twins showed an excess of low generation-probability sequences compared with coincidental sharing between unrelated individuals. Fewer insertions were carried by abundant cord blood beta clonotypes; a weaker similar trend was observed in young adult naive repertoires, while no such trend was observed in memory repertoires. Zero-insertion analyses could be partly confounded by invariant T cells such as MAIT and iNKT, though diverse VJ usage argued against such confounding for most clonotypes. In monozygotic twins, recombination models systematically underestimated out-of-frame TCR alpha sharing, but the models matched the sharing seen between unrelated individuals. Conclusions relied on cross-sectional statistical analysis, since the same donors could not be followed over many years. The excess sharing between twins in beta out-of-frame sequences was weaker because fewer shared sequences reduced the signal-to-noise ratio.

Only healthy Caucasian donors were included. Three pairs of female monozygotic twins, all aged roughly 18 to 30 years, were included in the twin cohort. Peripheral blood mononuclear cells were used as the source from which RNA for TCR libraries was isolated. This same sample was also taken into another study, of yellow fever vaccine responses in identical twins. According to the second study: The T cell response to vaccination in identical twins was reported by the authors to appear partly convergent and partly personalized. In identical twins, the study followed T cell clones that responded to the vaccine with precision.

Sequencing used PBMCs. This chain is built from TRBV14 and TRBJ2-2; the D gene is possibly TRBD1 or TRBD2, with 5 bases matching each. The TCR sequence derives from a woman under 30 in good health. CDR3 protein: CASSQARDLRRNTGELFF. The sequence in DNA is TGTGCCAGCAGCCAAGCCAGGGACCTCAGAAGGAACACCGGGGAGCTGTTTTTT. Where the CDR3 stops, the reference TRBV14 and TRBJ2-2 genes take over; the full variable domain is EAGVTQFPSHSVIEKGQTVTLRCDPISGHDNLYWYRRVMGKEIKFLLHFVKESKQDESGMPNNRFLAERTGGTYSTLKVQPAELEDSGVYFCASSQARDLRRNTGELFFGEGSRLTVL.